The table lists the clone carrying this TCR beta chain with a few counts. Germline-derived CDR1 and CDR2 are SEHNR and FQNEAQ (reference sequence). V was cut by 1 base and J by 0 bases, with 9 bases left in between. CDR3 size: 15 residues. TCRdb re-called the RT-PCR reads with MiXCR, one entry per CDR3 protein. The sample has about 700,000 distinct CDR3 sequences; 14% are singletons. Source material: memory CD4+ T cells from blood. The receptor was derived from a female donor in good health, serving as a healthy control. The chain couples TRBV7-9 to TRBJ1-1; D remains unclear. CDR3 protein: CASSLGSQMNTEAFF. The CDR3, as DNA: TGTGCCAGCAGCTTAGGGTCCCAGATGAACACTGAAGCTTTCTTT.